These 5 T cell receptor beta chains were all obtained from the same sample, sequenced in a study of blood T cells in healthy people across ages. Alongside a J-beta primer mix, a sample-barcoded 5' primer served in a second PCR lasting roughly 7 to 11 cycles. TCRdb used MiXCR to reprocess the 5' RACE reads, holding one entry per CDR3 protein. The table records roughly 1,800,000 distinct CDR3 sequences, around 48% of them present only once. The sample taken for sequencing was blood. These receptors all come from a woman between 40 and 55 years old in good health.

This clonotype was counted a few times. J is TRBJ1-6 and V is TRBV12-3 or TRBV12-4; D call uncertain. Trimming shortened V by 5 bases and J by 7 bases, and 18 bases separated the two germline ends. This CDR3 is 16 amino acids long. The CDR3 DNA sequence: TGTGCCAGCAGTCGGGGTCCCGACTATCCCAATTCACCCCTCCACTTT. Its protein is CASSRGPDYPNSPLHF.

V usage is TRBV13 and J usage is TRBJ2-7; D not certain. This CDR3 has 13 residues. V was pared by 8 bases and J by 0 bases, with 11 bases between. CDR1 is PRHDT, CDR2 FYEKMQ, per germline (reference sequence). CDR3 region: CASQRRSSYEQYF. The CDR3 DNA follows: TGTGCCAGCCAAAGGCGAAGCTCCTACGAGCAGTACTTC.

This clonotype was seen more than once but under ten times. CDR3 residues: CASNDAPSGGEQYF. The CDR3 nucleotides read TGTGCCAGCAACGACGCTCCCTCGGGGGGCGAGCAGTACTTC. The chain is built from TRBV28 and TRBJ2-7; 7 bases fit TRBD2. Germline V CDR1 and CDR2: MDHEN, SYDVKM. CDR3 length equals 14 residues. V was pared by 7 bases and J by 6 bases, with 12 bases of the junction left unmatched.

Only a few counts were recorded for this clonotype. The J gene is TRBJ2-3, the V gene TRBV4-1, with 8 bases identical to TRBD2. The trim removed 0 bases at V and 6 bases at J, leaving 8 bases unmatched. CDR1 and CDR2 (germline): MGHRA, YSYEKL. The CDR3 loop spans 16 amino acids. The DNA for the CDR3 is TGCGCCAGCAGCCAAGAATGGCCGGGGGGGGTGGATACGCAGTATTTT. Encoded protein: CASSQEWPGGVDTQYF.

The V call is TRBV11-2, the J call TRBJ2-3, with D unresolved. The CDR3 extends over 16 amino acids. Germline-derived CDR1 and CDR2 are SGHAT and FQNNGV. V was cut by 0 bases and J by 5 bases, with 15 bases left in between. The CDR3 sequence: CASSLEVGSMGDTQYF. In DNA, the CDR3 is TGTGCCAGCAGCTTAGAAGTCGGGTCGATGGGAGATACGCAGTATTTT.